These T cell receptor beta chains were read from a single sample in a study of tumor-infiltrating lymphocytes in primary liver carcinoma. One entry per CDR3 protein, called by TCRdb with MiXCR from the multiplex PCR reads. The profile shows approximately 330,000 distinct CDR3 sequences, about two thirds of them singletons. What was sequenced was peripheral blood. Receptors originate from a man in his forties or fifties with primary liver carcinoma and hepatitis B virus infection. The CDR3 runs from the conserved cysteine through the conserved F or W. Each record gives: CDR3 length, clone size, J gene, V gene, D gene, CDR3 DNA, CDR3 protein. The D gene is left open where the match is weak. Size values are once, few and many counts, or a class for expanded clones, and some rows have none.

14,NA,TRBJ1-1,TRBV11-2,NA,TGTGCCGGCAGCTTAGTCGGGGGCGGCACTGAAGCTTTCTTT,CAGSLVGGGTEAFF
14,many,TRBJ2-1,TRBV6-2/TRBV6-3,TRBD2,TGTGCCAGCAGAGCGAGCGGGAGGATCCATGAGCAGTTCTTC,CASRASGRIHEQFF
14,NA,TRBJ2-2,TRBV12-3/TRBV12-4,NA,TGTGCCAGCAGTCTACAGGGCCCAACCGGGGAGCTGTTTTTT,CASSLQGPTGELFF
15,NA,TRBJ2-7,TRBV6-6,NA,TGTGCCAGCAGTTCTACCCGGGAGCTCTGCTACGAGCAGTACTTC,CASSSTRELCYEQYF
13,few,TRBJ2-2,TRBV28,TRBD2,TGTGCCAGTTCAGCGGGAGTCACCGGGGAGCTGTTTTTT,CASSAGVTGELFF
15,once,TRBJ2-3,TRBV4-3,NA,TGCGCCAGCAGCCAAGGATGGGAGAGCACAGATACGCAGTATTTT,CASSQGWESTDTQYF
17,NA,TRBJ2-1,TRBV13,NA,TGTGCCAGCAGCGGTAAGGGGCGGGACAGCTCCTACAATGAGCAGTTCTTC,CASSGKGRDSSYNEQFF
11,NA,TRBJ2-4,TRBV29-1,NA,TGCAGTGTTAAGGACGTGAACATTCAGTACTTC,CSVKDVNIQYF
14,NA,TRBJ2-1,TRBV7-9,TRBD1,TGTGCCAGCAGCCCCGGGACAGTAGACAATGAGCAGTTCTTC,CASSPGTVDNEQFF
17,NA,TRBJ2-7,TRBV11-2,TRBD1,TGTGCCAGCATCCTAACTCGGCCCCTGGCAGGGGGCTACGAGCGGTACTTC,CASILTRPLAGGYERYF
13,few,TRBJ2-7,TRBV11-2,NA,TGTACCAGCTGCGGTGGGAGAGGCTACGAGCAATACTTC,CTSCGGRGYEQYF
12,NA,TRBJ1-4,TRBV29-1,NA,NA,CSVGLGNEKPFF
15,NA,TRBJ1-3,TRBV7-9,NA,TGTGCCAGCTTCTCAGGGCGAGGAGCTGGAAACACCATATATTTT,CASFSGRGAGNTIYF
14,NA,TRBJ2-2,TRBV4-1,NA,TGCGCCAGCAACCAAGCCTCGAACACCGGGGAGCTGTTTTTT,CASNQASNTGELFF
14,NA,TRBJ2-5,TRBV2,TRBD1,TGTGCCAGCAGTTTCGGACAGGGTGTAGAGACCCAGTACTTC,CASSFGQGVETQYF
15,NA,TRBJ2-7,TRBV2,NA,TGTGCCAGCAGTGAATTCGCGGGGGCCCTTTACGAGCAGTACTTC,CASSEFAGALYEQYF
16,many,TRBJ2-7,TRBV10-3,NA,TGTGCCATCAGTGAGATCAGACAGAAGAGAGCCTACGAGCAGTACTTC,CAISEIRQKRAYEQYF
16,NA,TRBJ2-3,TRBV5-5,TRBD2,TGTGCCAGCAGCTTGGAGAGTGGGGGGGGCACAGATACGCAGTATTTT,CASSLESGGGTDTQYF
15,NA,TRBJ2-5,TRBV11-2,NA,TGCGCCAGCAGCTTAGAACTAGTGGCACAAGAGACCCAGTACTTC,CASSLELVAQETQYF
16,NA,TRBJ2-6,TRBV28,TRBD1,TGTGCCAGCAGCCTGGGGACAGTCTCTGGGGCCAACGTCCTGACTTTC,CASSLGTVSGANVLTF
17,NA,TRBJ1-1,TRBV6-2/TRBV6-3,TRBD1,TGTGCCAGCAGTTACGACGACAGGGGCTTCCTCGGCACTGTAGCTTTCTTT,CASSYDDRGFLGTVAFF
13,NA,TRBJ2-7,TRBV6-5,NA,TGTGCCAGCAGTTCAGTGGACTACTACGAGCAGTACTTC,CASSSVDYYEQYF
16,NA,TRBJ2-1,TRBV6-2/TRBV6-3,TRBD2,TGTGCCAGCAGTCACCCTAGCGGGCCATCCTACAATGAGCAGTTCTTC,CASSHPSGPSYNEQFF
14,NA,TRBJ1-6,TRBV6-5,NA,TGTGCCAGCAGGAGAGACAGCGATAATTCACCCCTCCACTTT,CASRRDSDNSPLHF
16,NA,TRBJ2-4,TRBV14,TRBD1,TGTGCCAGCAGCCAAGCCGGGACAGGTATCAAAAACATTCAGTACTTC,CASSQAGTGIKNIQYF
16,once,TRBJ2-5,TRBV6-6,NA,TGTGCCAGCAGTTCTTATTTTGGGGAGTGGCAAGAGACCCAGTACTTC,CASSSYFGEWQETQYF
17,many,TRBJ2-2,TRBV4-2,NA,TGTGCCAGCAGCCAAAATCCGGGAGTAGTCCGGTCCGGGGAGCTGTTTTTT,CASSQNPGVVRSGELFF
17,NA,TRBJ1-5,TRBV6-1,TRBD1,TGTGCCTGCAGTGAAGCGCGGGGACAGGGGGCGCGTCAGCCCCAGCATTTT,CACSEARGQGARQPQHF